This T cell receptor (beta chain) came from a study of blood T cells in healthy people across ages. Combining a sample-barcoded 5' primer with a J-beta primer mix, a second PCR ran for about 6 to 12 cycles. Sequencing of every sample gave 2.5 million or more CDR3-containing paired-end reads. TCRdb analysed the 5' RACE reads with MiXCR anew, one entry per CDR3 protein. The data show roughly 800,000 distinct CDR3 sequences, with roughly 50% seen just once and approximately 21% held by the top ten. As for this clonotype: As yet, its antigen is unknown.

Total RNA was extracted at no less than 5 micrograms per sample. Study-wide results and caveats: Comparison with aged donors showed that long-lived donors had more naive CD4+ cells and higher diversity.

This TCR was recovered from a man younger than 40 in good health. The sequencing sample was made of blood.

This CDR3 reads CASSYWGTGVGYNEQFF. The DNA of the CDR3 is TGTGCCAGCAGTTACTGGGGTACGGGAGTGGGCTACAATGAGCAGTTCTTC. The chain is built from TRBV6-2 or TRBV6-3 and TRBJ2-1, with D tentatively TRBD2 (6 bases). Trimming left V 1 base short and J 3 bases short, with 16 bases between. Germline V lookup: CDR1 MNHEY, CDR2 SVGEGT. CDR3 length equals 17 residues.